A selection of T cell receptor beta chains follows, all from one sample in a study of T cell repertoires in cytomegalovirus infection. Using its own MiXCR run on the reads, TCRdb lists one record per CDR3 protein. Here the sample spans some 280,000 distinct CDR3 sequences, roughly an eighth being singletons. Material for sequencing was PBMCs. The receptors derive from a human donor in good health (CMV status not recorded). Some clones in this sample may be carry-over from other donors' samples. Both conserved end residues are part of each CDR3. The order of the fields is V gene, clone size, J gene, D gene, CDR3 DNA, CDR3 protein. A D gene is named only where the DNA matches it firmly. Clone size appears in some rows only: once, few, many, or a class for an expanded clone.

TRBV7-9	few	TRBJ2-3	TRBD1	TGTGCCAGCAGCTTAGCGCTTGGCAGGGGGCGGACAGATACGCAGTATTTT	CASSLALGRGRTDTQYF
TRBV6-5	.	TRBJ2-2	.	TGTGCCAGCAGTTACTCCGGGAACACCGGGGAGCTGTTTTTT	CASSYSGNTGELFF
TRBV7-9	.	TRBJ1-6	TRBD1	TGTGCCAGCAGCGGAGGACAGGGGGCTAATTCACCCCTCCACTTT	CASSGGQGANSPLHF
TRBV20-1	few	TRBJ2-3	TRBD2	TGCAGTGCCGGGACTAGCGGGGGTAGCACAGATACGCAGTATTTT	CSAGTSGGSTDTQYF
TRBV20-1	.	TRBJ2-1	.	TGCAGTGCCAATCCCCACCACAATGAGCAGTTCTTC	CSANPHHNEQFF
TRBV7-3	many	TRBJ2-2	TRBD2	TGTGCCAGCAGCTTAGTCGCGGGAGAGACCGGGGAGCTGTTTTTT	CASSLVAGETGELFF
TRBV11-2	many	TRBJ2-3	.	TGTGCCAGCAGCTTACTCGAGTGGAGCACAGATACGCAGTATTTT	CASSLLEWSTDTQYF
TRBV5-1	.	TRBJ2-7	.	TGCGCCAGCAGGGCCGGGCCTCCTTCCTACGAGCAGTACTTC	CASRAGPPSYEQYF
TRBV5-4	many	TRBJ1-2	.	TGTGCCAGCAGCTATCCGTCCTATGGCTACACCTTC	CASSYPSYGYTF
TRBV11-2	many	TRBJ1-1	TRBD1	TGTGCCAGCAGCAAGAGGGACAGGGCTCCTGGTGTCACTGAAGCTTTCTTT	CASSKRDRAPGVTEAFF
TRBV14	.	TRBJ1-4	.	TGTGCCAGCAGTCGGGGGCCCGGGACCTACTATGAAAAACTGTTTTTT	CASSRGPGTYYEKLFF
TRBV6-2/TRBV6-3	.	TRBJ1-1	TRBD1	TGTGCCAGCAAGCCTCCGGGACAGTACACTGAAGCTTTCTTT	CASKPPGQYTEAFF
TRBV7-9	few	TRBJ1-4	TRBD1	TGTGCCAGCAGCCCAGGAGAAGGGGGCTTTGAAAAACTGTTTTTT	CASSPGEGGFEKLFF
TRBV4-1	many	TRBJ1-2	TRBD1	TGCGCCAGCAGCCAAGACGGACAGGGGGCTCAGAACTATGGCTACACCTTC	CASSQDGQGAQNYGYTF
TRBV20-1	once	TRBJ1-5	.	TGCGGTGCTAGAGCGCCCTCGGGGAGGGAGGGGGGACCCCAGCATTTT	CGARAPSGREGGPQHF
TRBV6-2/TRBV6-3	.	TRBJ2-2	TRBD1	TGTGCCAGCGGACAGGTTAACACCGGGGAGCTGTTTTTT	CASGQVNTGELFF
TRBV6-5	.	TRBJ1-1	.	TGTGCCAGCAGTTCCGGTTGGGACACTGAAGCTTTCTTT	CASSSGWDTEAFF
TRBV5-1	many	TRBJ2-7	TRBD1	TGCGCCAGCAGCTCGGGACAGGGAGACGTAAATTCCTACGAGCAGTACTTC	CASSSGQGDVNSYEQYF